The rows below give T cell receptor beta chains drawn from one sample of a study of sequential checkpoint blockade in melanoma. The data were produced by immunoSEQ multiplex PCR, yet TCRdb's version contains in-frame clones alone and is incomplete. The sample holds about 27,000 clones; 60% to 85% are singletons and the top ten take about 14%. The sequenced sample was CD8+ T cells sorted from blood (inferred from file names), obtained from a patient given nivolumab and ipilimumab in sequence. The receptors were sampled from a human donor with melanoma. Both conserved end residues are trimmed from each CDR3. D genes are given only for firm matches. The listing skips clone size in some rows; elsewhere it reads once, few, many or a size class.

abundance	d_gene	j_gene	v_gene	CDR3aa
few	.	TRBJ1-2	TRBV2	ASSAGLIYGYT
.	.	TRBJ1-5	TRBV19	ASSMTGWANQPQH
once	.	TRBJ1-2	TRBV2	ASSVTGNYYGYT
.	.	TRBJ2-3	TRBV7-3	ASSPDRGPYDTQY
.	.	TRBJ2-7	TRBV6-1	ASRMKQQGYEQY
once	TRBD2	TRBJ2-1	TRBV4-1	ASSPHPAGGYNEQF
.	TRBD1	TRBJ1-2	TRBV29-1	SVPGQSGYT
few	.	TRBJ2-3	TRBV4-1	ASSQLGLTTDTQY
.	TRBD1	TRBJ1-5	TRBV2	ASSGTGSNQPQH
medium-sized	.	TRBJ2-3	TRBV29-1	SVEGQGYTDTQY
.	.	TRBJ2-3	TRBV9	ASSVLGRGRTDTQY
.	.	TRBJ2-1	TRBV9	ASSVAGRIYNEQF
.	.	TRBJ1-2	TRBV2	ASRGAGRPANYGYT
.	.	TRBJ1-6	TRBV27	ASSLRGGIVSSPLH
.	.	TRBJ2-1	TRBV6-8	ASGATCQSYNEQF
few	.	TRBJ2-7	TRBV5-6	ASSVGGPYEQY
.	TRBD1	TRBJ2-7	TRBV27	ASSPWDRTYEQY
.	.	TRBJ2-7	TRBV27	ASSPSSYEQY
.	TRBD1	TRBJ2-1	TRBV7-6	ASSLGRTGAIYNEQF
.	.	TRBJ1-2	TRBV7-8	ASSSVTGNYGYT
.	.	TRBJ2-4	TRBV10-3	AISDKRDLAKNIQY
.	TRBD2	TRBJ2-1	TRBV5-5	ASSGWTSGGFEQF
.	.	TRBJ2-3	TRBV28	ASHREARGTDTQY
many	.	TRBJ2-5	TRBV4-1	ASSQPGETQY
.	TRBD1	TRBJ1-2	TRBV7-3	ASSPGTGGNGYT
.	TRBD2	TRBJ2-1	TRBV4-3	ASSQDLGLAGGVGSYNEQF
.	.	TRBJ2-4	TRBV5-1	ASSGGYPNIQY
.	.	TRBJ2-3	TRBV5-6	ASSLIPTTDTQY
once	.	TRBJ2-1	TRBV27	ASSLWAGDEQF
.	TRBD2	TRBJ2-7	TRBV5-4	ASSLERGQFYEQY
.	.	TRBJ1-5	TRBV7-8	ASSSLTGSNQPQH
.	.	TRBJ2-3	TRBV6-6	ASSPGSGLDTDTQY
few	TRBD1	TRBJ2-7	TRBV27	ASSFTGGPEQY
.	TRBD2	TRBJ2-7	TRBV4-3	ASSPSWTGGRNEQY
once	TRBD2	TRBJ2-7	TRBV5-1	ASSLWGLAGDSYEQY
.	TRBD1	TRBJ1-1	TRBV7-8	ASSLINRGQGEAF
few	.	TRBJ1-2	TRBV11-2	ASSFGQTEYGYT
.	.	TRBJ1-1	TRBV11-1	ASSLPLNTEAF
medium-sized	TRBD1	TRBJ2-1	TRBV29-1	SGTGSYNEQF
.	.	TRBJ1-5	TRBV27	ASSLGGPQPQH
.	TRBD1	TRBJ1-2	TRBV5-5	ASSPTGGYGYT
.	.	TRBJ2-2	TRBV30	AWSLTTGELF
few	.	TRBJ2-1	TRBV5-1	ASSPLRLQGEQF
.	.	TRBJ1-1	TRBV5-4	ASSYGTEAF
.	TRBD2	TRBJ2-1	TRBV7-7	ASSSGLAGEQF
.	.	TRBJ1-1	TRBV4-1	ASSQGSAGGAF
.	.	TRBJ2-7	TRBV6-5	ASSRRGSSYEQY
.	.	TRBJ1-3	TRBV11-2	ASSLEGGRPHSGNTIY
.	TRBD1	TRBJ1-2	TRBV28	ASSAQGPDGYT
.	.	TRBJ2-7	TRBV5-1	ASSLYPGMDYEQY
few	TRBD2	TRBJ2-3	TRBV7-8	ASRPAGGRDDTQY
.	TRBD2	TRBJ2-3	TRBV5-6	ASSWGTSWPDTQY
.	.	TRBJ1-2	TRBV2	ASSEGTAGAHYGYT
.	.	TRBJ2-2	TRBV28	ASSLTFPELF
many	.	TRBJ2-1	TRBV19	ASSIAGAFTNEQF